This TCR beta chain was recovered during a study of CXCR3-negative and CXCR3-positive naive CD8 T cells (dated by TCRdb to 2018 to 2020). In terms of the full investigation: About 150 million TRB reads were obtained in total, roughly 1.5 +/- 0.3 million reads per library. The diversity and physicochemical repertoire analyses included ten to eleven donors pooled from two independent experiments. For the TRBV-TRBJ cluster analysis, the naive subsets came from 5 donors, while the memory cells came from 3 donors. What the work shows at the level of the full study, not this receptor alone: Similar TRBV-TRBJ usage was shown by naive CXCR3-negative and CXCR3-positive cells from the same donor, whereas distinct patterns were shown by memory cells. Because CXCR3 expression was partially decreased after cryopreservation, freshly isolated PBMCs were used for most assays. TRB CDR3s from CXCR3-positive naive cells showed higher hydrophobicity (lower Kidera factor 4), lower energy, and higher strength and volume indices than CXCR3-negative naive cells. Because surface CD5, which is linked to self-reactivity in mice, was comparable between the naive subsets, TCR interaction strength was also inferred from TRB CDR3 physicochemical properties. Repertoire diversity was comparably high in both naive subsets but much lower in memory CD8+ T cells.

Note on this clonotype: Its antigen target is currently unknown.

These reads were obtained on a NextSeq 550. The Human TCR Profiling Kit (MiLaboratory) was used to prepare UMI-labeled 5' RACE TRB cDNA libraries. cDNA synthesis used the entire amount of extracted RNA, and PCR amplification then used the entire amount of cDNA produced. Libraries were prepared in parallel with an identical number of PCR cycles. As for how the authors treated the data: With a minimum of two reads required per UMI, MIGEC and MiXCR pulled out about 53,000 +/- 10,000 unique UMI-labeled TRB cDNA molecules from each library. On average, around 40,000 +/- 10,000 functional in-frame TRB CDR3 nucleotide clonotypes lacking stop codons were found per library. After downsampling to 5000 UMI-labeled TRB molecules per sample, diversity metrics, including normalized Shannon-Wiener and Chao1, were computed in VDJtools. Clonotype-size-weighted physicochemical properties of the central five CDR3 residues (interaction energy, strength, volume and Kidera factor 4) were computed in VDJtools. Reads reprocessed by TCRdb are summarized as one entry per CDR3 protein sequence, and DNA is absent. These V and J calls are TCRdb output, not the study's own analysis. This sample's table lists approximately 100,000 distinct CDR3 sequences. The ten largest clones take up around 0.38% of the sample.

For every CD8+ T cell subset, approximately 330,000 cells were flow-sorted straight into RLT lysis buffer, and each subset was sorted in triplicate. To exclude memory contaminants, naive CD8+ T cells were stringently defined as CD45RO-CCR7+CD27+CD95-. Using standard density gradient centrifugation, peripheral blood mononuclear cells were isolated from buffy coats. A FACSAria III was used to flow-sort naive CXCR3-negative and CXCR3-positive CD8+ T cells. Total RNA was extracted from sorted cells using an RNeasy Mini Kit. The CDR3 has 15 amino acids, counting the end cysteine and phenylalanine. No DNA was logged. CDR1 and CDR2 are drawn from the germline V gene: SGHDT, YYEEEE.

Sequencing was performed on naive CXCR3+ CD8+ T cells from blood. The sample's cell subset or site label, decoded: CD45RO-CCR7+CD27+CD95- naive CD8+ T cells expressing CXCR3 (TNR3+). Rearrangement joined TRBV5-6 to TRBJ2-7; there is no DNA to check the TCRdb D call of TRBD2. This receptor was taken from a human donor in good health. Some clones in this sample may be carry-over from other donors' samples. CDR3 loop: CASSLVPDRSYEQYF.